This T cell receptor (beta chain) was sequenced for a study of T cells in Graves' hyperthyroidism and ophthalmopathy. Study-level information: Before any treatment, at initial diagnosis, peripheral blood was collected. Study-level results: Blood also contained most expanded thyroid clonotypes above 0.001.

RNA transcripts were the template for amplifying TCR beta CDR3 regions. The HTBI set primed first-round TCR CDR3 RT-PCR. One entry per CDR3 protein results from TCRdb running MiXCR on the multiplex PCR reads. The data hold 380,000 or so distinct CDR3 sequences, with about 14% observed a single time. The germline gives CDR1 LNHDA, CDR2 SQIVND (reference sequence). The V end lost 4 bases, the J end lost 7 bases, and 16 bases lay between the germline ends. The CDR3 has 14 amino acids. This clonotype was detected ten times or more. What it binds is unknown. The receptor's source is a man in his thirties or forties with Graves' hyperthyroidism that later progressed to Graves' ophthalmopathy. Sequencing was performed on blood. The gene calls are TRBV19 and TRBJ1-2; unclear D gene. This CDR3 is CASSTASVGSGYTF. The CDR3 DNA sequence: TGTGCCAGTAGTACCGCATCCGTCGGGAGTGGCTACACCTTC.